This T cell receptor beta chain was profiled in a study of T cell responses to AZD1222 COVID-19 vaccine. Study findings and constraints: It should be noted that donors were predominantly white British and more often female, and clonal diversity was possibly underestimated. Repertoire collection took place solely once the T cell response had peaked. The span of vaccine-associated CD4 TCRs extended across spike, with dominance at 160-218 and 743-854. Elevations in Spike-specific TCR breadth and depth followed administration of two AZD1222 doses.

Of note for this clone: Its antigen is as yet unknown.

Per germline, CDR1 GTSNPN and CDR2 SVGIG (reference sequence). V was clipped by 4 bases and J by 12 bases, with 22 bases between them. There are 14 residues in the CDR3. Sequencing was performed with immunoSEQ multiplex PCR; in TCRdb, only in-frame clones are kept and a portion is missing. The sample lists about 120,000 clones, 92% occurring once. The chain recombines TRBV30 with TRBJ2-1; D may be TRBD2 (7 bases). The TCR originated in an adult in good health. Sequenced material: peripheral blood, taken on day 0 of AZD1222 vaccination. The CDR3: CAWMQWEGGLGQFF. The CDR3 bases are TGTGCCTGGATGCAATGGGAGGGGGGCTTGGGGCAGTTCTTC.